What follows are 7 T cell receptor beta chains derived from one specimen sequenced in a study of T cell repertoires in cytomegalovirus infection. TCRdb reprocessed the reads via MiXCR and lists one record per CDR3 protein. The table lists hundreds of thousands of distinct CDR3 sequences, roughly 15% of them singletons. The source material was PBMCs. All receptors derive from a human donor in good health (CMV status not recorded). Some clones in this sample may be carry-over from other donors' samples.

CDR3 residues: CASSVALAGGGVGNEQFF. The CDR3 DNA is TGTGCCAGCAGCGTGGCTCTAGCGGGGGGGGGCGTAGGCAATGAGCAGTTCTTC. The genes are TRBV9 and TRBJ2-1; 12 bases align to TRBD2. Germline loops: CDR1 SGDLS, CDR2 YYNGEE. The CDR3 is 18 residues long. The trim removed 2 bases at V and 6 bases at J, leaving 12 bases unmatched.

This clonotype was counted a few times. CDR3 DNA: TGTGCCAGTAGTCCCACCGGGAGTGGCCGACAGGGCCGCCCAGATACGCAGTATTTT. Translating gives CASSPTGSGRQGRPDTQYF. The chain is built from TRBV19 and TRBJ2-3, with D possibly TRBD1 on 7 matching bases. Between the trimmed V and J ends, which lost 5 bases and 4 bases, there was a span of 28 bases. Germline V gives CDR1 LNHDA, CDR2 SQIVND (reference sequence). This CDR3 contains 19 residues.

This sequence joins TRBV27 and TRBJ1-5, with a weak D call TRBD1 (5 bases). CDR1 MNHEY and CDR2 SMNVEV come from the germline V gene (reference sequence). This CDR3 is 15 amino acids long. V gave up 5 bases and J gave up 6 bases, with 17 bases separating them. CDR3 coding DNA: TGTGCCAGCAGTCCCCTCCAGGGTTGGGGTCAGCCCCAGCATTTT. It is translated as CASSPLQGWGQPQHF.

The chain employs TRBV20-1 and TRBJ1-1; D possibly corresponds to TRBD1 (6 bases). This CDR3 has 17 amino acids. Germline V gives CDR1 DFQATT, CDR2 SNEGSKA (reference sequence). V lost 5 bases to trimming and J lost 5 bases, with 27 bases between them. The CDR3 sequence: CSAESLIVQGRGTEAFF. DNA of the CDR3: TGCAGTGCTGAAAGTCTGATTGTCCAGGGGAGAGGGACTGAAGCTTTCTTT.

This clonotype occurred many times. J is TRBJ1-2 and V is TRBV7-2, with 7 bases aligning to TRBD1. V shed 1 base and J 4 bases; nucleotides not matched to a gene: 3. The germline V gene has CDR1 SGHTA and CDR2 FQGNSA. This CDR3 has 14 residues. CDR3 sequence (DNA): TGTGCCAGCAGCTTAGAAGGGACAGTCTATGGCTACACCTTC. Translating gives CASSLEGTVYGYTF.

This clonotype was found a few times. This sequence joins TRBV18 and TRBJ2-1; 7 bases line up with TRBD2. The J segment lost 5 bases and the V segment lost 1 base, leaving 5 bases of the junction unmatched. This CDR3 is 15 amino acids long. Germline CDR1 KGHSH, CDR2 LQKENI. CDR3 in amino acids: CASSPRTSTDNEQFF. DNA of the CDR3: TGTGCCAGCTCACCACGGACTAGTACCGACAATGAGCAGTTCTTC.

This clonotype occurred many times. The chain carries TRBV19 and TRBJ1-2; D is unclear. The V gene lost 5 bases and the J gene lost 2 bases, with 12 bases spanning the gap. The CDR3 is made up of 14 amino acids. In germline, CDR1 is LNHDA, CDR2 SQIVND (reference sequence). The DNA of the CDR3 is TGTGCCAGTAGTCGTGCAGCGCTGAACTATGGCTACACCTTC. Protein sequence: CASSRAALNYGYTF. The whole variable domain, filled in from reference TRBV19 and TRBJ1-2, reads DGGITQSPKYLFRKEGQNVTLSCEQNLNHDAMYWYRQDPGQGLRLIYYSQIVNDFQKGDIAEGYSVSREKKESFPLTVTSAQKNPTAFYLCASSRAALNYGYTFGSGTRLTVV.